A single sample is the source of the 21 T cell receptor beta chains below, sequenced in a study of cytomegalovirus exposure and HLA in healthy donors. With 60 Vbeta and 13 Jbeta primers, the PCR was carried out. Sequenced by immunoSEQ multiplex PCR; TCRdb stores in-frame clones only, minus some. The profile shows about 160,000 clones, roughly 78% of them singletons. Sequenced input: PBMCs. The origin of the receptors is a woman between 50 and 59 years old in good health and CMV-seropositive.

The V call is TRBV4-1, the J call TRBJ2-3, with 7 bases lining up with TRBD1. CDR1 MGHRA and CDR2 YSYEKL come from the germline V gene. The V segment lost 2 bases and the J segment 2 bases; nucleotides outside the gene matches: 7. This CDR3 is 16 amino acids long. The CDR3 region has the DNA TGCGCCAGCAGCCAACCAGGGGGACAGTCCACAGATACGCAGTATTTT. Its protein is CASSQPGGQSTDTQYF.

In DNA, the CDR3 is TGCGCCAGCAGCCGCTTGACAGGGGGCGGCACAGATACGCAGTATTTT. This gives the protein CASSRLTGGGTDTQYF. This rearrangement joins TRBV4-3 to TRBJ2-3, with 10 bases that match TRBD1. CDR1 and CDR2 (germline): LGHNA, YSLEER. The J segment lost 1 base and the V segment lost 4 bases, leaving 5 bases of the junction unmatched. This CDR3 has 16 amino acids.

The J gene is TRBJ2-7, the V gene TRBV19; 8 nucleotides agree with TRBD1. Germline V lookup: CDR1 LNHDA, CDR2 SQIVND (reference sequence). V lost 5 bases and J lost 2; bases outside the gene matches: 8. The CDR3 has 15 residues. The chain's CDR3 is CASSSGGGFAYEQYF. CDR3 nucleotides: TGTGCCAGTAGTTCAGGGGGCGGTTTCGCCTACGAGCAGTACTTC.

The gene calls are TRBV19 and TRBJ2-5; tentative D call: TRBD2 (6 bases). The V and J ends lost 9 bases and 5 bases respectively, with 13 bases between them. Germline-derived CDR1 and CDR2 are LNHDA and SQIVND (reference sequence). The CDR3 extends over 12 amino acids. As DNA, the CDR3 is TGTGCCAGCTCGGGACTTTGGGAGACCCAGTACTTC. Residues: CASSGLWETQYF. The full variable domain, rest sourced from reference TRBV19 and TRBJ2-5, is DGGITQSPKYLFRKEGQNVTLSCEQNLNHDAMYWYRQDPGQGLRLIYYSQIVNDFQKGDIAEGYSVSREKKESFPLTVTSAQKNPTAFYLCASSGLWETQYFGPGTRLLVL.

The chain recombines TRBV18 with TRBJ1-5; D not certain. Germline V lookup: CDR1 KGHSH, CDR2 LQKENI. The CDR3 runs 14 residues. Trimming pared 3 bases from V and 3 bases from J, leaving 9 bases between. Written as DNA, the CDR3 is TGTGCCAGCTCACCGTTGGCAGACAATCAGCCCCAGCATTTT. Its translation: CASSPLADNQPQHF.

This chain joins TRBV11-2 and TRBJ1-1; D is ambiguous. This CDR3 is built from 12 residues. With 4 bases removed from V and 4 bases from J, the gap between germline ends came to 7 bases. CDR1 is SGHAT, CDR2 FQNNGV, per germline. Written as DNA, the CDR3 is TGTGCCAGCAGCTCACAAGTCACTGAAGCTTTCTTT. Translating gives CASSSQVTEAFF.

The chain recombines TRBV28 with TRBJ1-2; D ambiguous. Trimming left V 6 bases short and J 7 bases short, with 15 bases between. This CDR3 has 13 residues. Germline CDR1 and CDR2: MDHEN and SYDVKM. CDR3 DNA sequence: TGTGCCAGCAGCCGTGGCCTCGTTCGTGGCTACACCTTC. Encoded protein: CASSRGLVRGYTF.

The genes are TRBV4-2 and TRBJ2-4; D might be TRBD2 (6 bases). V was shortened by 0 bases and J by 1 base, with 10 bases between the two germline ends. This CDR3 region has 16 residues. Germline V gene data show CDR1 as LGHNA and CDR2 as YNFKEQ. CDR3 residues: CASSQDRGYAKNIQYF. The CDR3 nucleotides are TGTGCCAGCAGCCAAGATCGGGGGTACGCCAAAAACATTCAGTACTTC.

The V and J genes are TRBV29-1 and TRBJ2-2; no clear D. V was clipped by 4 bases and J by 1 base, with 7 bases between them. The germline gives CDR1 SQVTM, CDR2 ANQGSEA. This CDR3 has 13 amino acids. The CDR3 region is CSVARKNTGELFF. The DNA of the CDR3 is TGCAGCGTTGCCAGAAAGAACACCGGGGAGCTGTTTTTT.

The chain employs TRBV5-1 and TRBJ2-3; 7 nucleotides match TRBD2. Germline CDR1 reads SGHRS; CDR2 reads YFSETQ. V was clipped by 2 bases and J by 4 bases; unmatched bases: 7. The CDR3 runs 15 residues. The CDR3 loop reads CASSFRGGSADTQYF. As DNA, the CDR3 is TGCGCCAGCAGCTTTCGCGGGGGTTCAGCAGATACGCAGTATTTT.

V is TRBV7-8 and J is TRBJ2-3, with a tentative D call TRBD1 (5 bases). V was clipped by 1 base and J by 0 bases, with 14 bases between them. The CDR3 is 17 amino acids. The germline V gene encodes CDR1 SGHVS and CDR2 FQNEAQ. The CDR3 nucleotides are TGTGCCAGCAGCTTAGGCACGACAGCACTCAGCACAGATACGCAGTATTTT. Its protein is CASSLGTTALSTDTQYF.

The chain links TRBV12-5 to TRBJ2-1; 8 nucleotides line up with TRBD2. Germline CDR1 reads LGHNT; CDR2 reads FRNRAP. J lost 7 bases, V lost 9 bases, and 5 bases had no gene match. This CDR3 has 12 residues. CDR3 DNA sequence: TGTGCTAGCGGGAGGGGGGGGAATGAGCAGTTCTTC. The encoded protein is CASGRGGNEQFF.

This clone was counted a few times. This chain connects TRBV28 to TRBJ2-2; 10 bases map to TRBD1. Trimming cost V 8 bases and J 5 bases; bases outside gene matches: 11. The CDR3 has 16 residues. From germline, CDR1 is MDHEN and CDR2 SYDVKM. The CDR3 loop is CASHKRPGQGTGELFF. DNA of the CDR3: TGTGCCAGCCACAAACGACCGGGACAGGGGACCGGGGAGCTGTTTTTT. Full variable domain (remainder filled in from reference TRBV28 and TRBJ2-2): DVKVTQSSRYLVKRTGEKVFLECVQDMDHENMFWYRQDPGLGLRLIYFSYDVKMKEKGDIPEGYSVSREKKERFSLILESASTNQTSMYLCASHKRPGQGTGELFFGEGSRLTVL.

This sequence joins TRBV11-2 and TRBJ1-5, with 8 bases matching TRBD1. CDR3 length: 12 residues. The ends lost 11 bases at V and 2 bases at J; junction bases unmatched: 2. The germline V gene has CDR1 SGHAT and CDR2 FQNNGV. In nucleotides, the CDR3 is TGTGCCGGGACAGGACGCAATCAGCCCCAGCATTTT. Amino acid sequence: CAGTGRNQPQHF.

This clone has only one observation. The V call is TRBV5-1, the J call TRBJ2-3; D is undetermined. Trimming cost V 4 bases and J 1 base, with 13 bases left between them. This CDR3 has 15 residues. Germline V CDR1 and CDR2: SGHRS, YFSETQ. CDR3 nucleotide sequence: TGCGCCAGCAGCCCCGAACCCAGCGGCACAGATACGCAGTATTTT. It encodes CASSPEPSGTDTQYF.

The gene calls are TRBV28 and TRBJ1-1; 11 bases fit TRBD1. The ends lost 4 bases at V and 6 bases at J; junction bases unmatched: 7. The CDR3 is 15 residues long. The germline V gene encodes CDR1 MDHEN and CDR2 SYDVKM. The CDR3 coding sequence is TGTGCCAGCAGTTCCGGGGGACAGGGGGTATCTGAAGCTTTCTTT. Residues: CASSSGGQGVSEAFF.

J is TRBJ2-7 and V is TRBV11-2; 10 nucleotides line up with TRBD1. Germline CDR1 reads SGHAT; CDR2 reads FQNNGV. The CDR3 covers 16 residues. Trimming took 5 bases from V and 5 from J; bases not matched to a gene: 12. The CDR3 loop reads CASSLMGGQGFDEQYF. The CDR3 DNA reads TGTGCCAGCAGCCTGATGGGGGGACAGGGGTTCGACGAGCAGTACTTC.

The sample holds one count of this clone. DNA of the CDR3: TGTGCCAGCAGCCTAAACAGGAACACTGAAGCTTTCTTT. This codes for CASSLNRNTEAFF. The rearrangement joins TRBV7-3 to TRBJ1-1, with D hard to call. Deletions cut 5 bases from V and 1 base from J, with 8 bases between. This CDR3 contains 13 residues. Germline CDR1 reads SGHTA; CDR2 reads FQGTGA.

The chain carries TRBV7-8 and TRBJ2-5, with 10 nucleotides matching TRBD1. The CDR3 consists of 15 residues. Germline CDR1 and CDR2: SGHVS and FQNEAQ. Unmatched junction bases numbered 9, after V lost 5 bases and J lost 6 bases. CDR3 protein: CASSRDRGRGKTQYF. The CDR3 DNA follows: TGTGCCAGCAGCAGAGACAGGGGGCGCGGGAAGACCCAGTACTTC.

CDR3: CASSPRGQAGMYRGYTF. DNA of the CDR3: TGCGCCAGCAGCCCGCGGGGGCAGGCCGGGATGTATCGAGGCTACACCTTC. The V call is TRBV4-3, the J call TRBJ1-2; possibly TRBD1 for D (6 bases). CDR3 size: 17 residues. The germline CDR1 and CDR2 sequences are LGHNA and YSLEER. V dropped 4 bases and J dropped 8 bases, with 26 bases sitting between them.

The V gene is TRBV14, the J gene TRBJ2-5; D remains ambiguous. The J call may not be correct, given that the DNA end is closer to TRBJ2-7. The germline V gene encodes CDR1 SGHDN and CDR2 FVKESK. CDR3 length: 11 amino acids. CDR3 sequence (DNA): TGTGCCAGCAGCCAATTATACGAGCAGTACTTC. Translating gives CASSQLYEQYF.